These 20 T cell receptor beta chains came from one sample sequenced in a study of T cell changes during pregnancy in multiple sclerosis (dated by TCRdb to between 2019 and 2020). Library preparation used the immunoSEQ multiplex PCR assay. TCRdb obtained this table from immuneACCESS and retained in-frame rearrangements with V and J assigned. These tables miss some clones; where compared with another copy, unresolved V genes account for less than half of the shortfall, and the remainder is unexplained. In this sample the table shows 75,000 to 100,000 clones, roughly 89% of which occur a single time. 1.5% to 2% of the sample lies in the top ten. The sample consisted of peripheral blood, taken after pregnancy. Receptors were obtained from a female donor in good health, enrolled as a control in a pregnancy study.

The chain carries TRBV4-1 and TRBJ2-3; tentative D call: TRBD1 (5 bases). The germline V gene encodes CDR1 MGHRA and CDR2 YSYEKL. The length of the CDR3 is 14 residues. V shed 1 base and J shed 3 bases, with 8 bases lying between them. CDR3 sequence reads: CASSQVQGTDTQYF. CDR3 bases: TGCGCCAGCAGCCAAGTTCAGGGAACAGATACGCAGTATTTT.

This chain connects TRBV7-2 to TRBJ2-1; 9 positions agree with TRBD1. Germline CDR1 SGHTA, CDR2 FQGNSA. V gave up 4 bases and J gave up 8 bases; unmatched junction bases: 12. CDR3 size: 16 residues. The CDR3 region has the DNA TGTGCCAGCAGCTGGACCGGGACAGGGAAACTCTATGAGCAGTTCTTC. It is translated as CASSWTGTGKLYEQFF.

The CDR3 spells CAISESTSGDSPLHF. CDR3 bases: TGTGCCATCAGTGAGTCGACTTCAGGGGATTCACCCCTCCACTTT. The chain couples TRBV10-3 to TRBJ1-6, with TRBD1 as a possible D gene (6 bases). Germline V CDR1 and CDR2: ENHRY, SYGVKD. V was pared by 0 bases and J by 8 bases, with 11 bases between. CDR3 length: 15 amino acids.

V gene TRBV28 combines with J gene TRBJ1-4; 8 positions agree with TRBD1. CDR1 and CDR2 from the germline V gene are MDHEN and SYDVKM. CDR3 length equals 14 residues. The trim removed 5 bases at V and 5 bases at J, leaving 4 bases unmatched. CDR3 region: CASSRQGWNEKLFF. In nucleotides, the CDR3 is TGTGCCAGCAGTCGACAGGGGTGGAATGAAAAACTGTTTTTT.

The chain links TRBV7-6 to TRBJ1-1; 8 nucleotides match TRBD1. Germline assignment: CDR1 SGHVS and CDR2 FNYEAQ. The CDR3 contains 15 residues. V was pared by 5 bases and J by 1 base, with 6 bases of the junction left unmatched. The CDR3 protein is CASSQNGQGNTEAFF. As DNA, the CDR3 is TGTGCCAGCAGCCAAAACGGACAGGGGAACACTGAAGCTTTCTTT.

This chain uses TRBV11-3 with TRBJ2-5, with D tentatively TRBD2 (6 bases). The CDR3 runs to 12 residues. Looked up from germline, CDR1 is SGHNT and CDR2 is YENEEA. The V gene lost 5 bases and the J gene lost 7 bases, with 11 bases spanning the gap. The CDR3 protein is CASSPPGGTQYF. The CDR3 nucleotides are TGTGCCAGCAGCCCGCCCGGGGGGACCCAGTACTTC.

The rearrangement uses TRBV7-9 and TRBJ1-3; D possibly corresponds to TRBD1 (5 bases). Germline V gene sequence: CDR1 SEHNR, CDR2 FQNEAQ (reference sequence). This CDR3 region has 17 residues. Between the trimmed V and J ends, which lost 5 bases and 2 bases, there was a span of 19 bases. For the CDR3, the DNA is TGTGCCAGCAGCCCACGTCCTTCAGGGAAGCCTGGAAACACCATATATTTT. This sequence encodes CASSPRPSGKPGNTIYF.

The rearrangement joins TRBV19 to TRBJ1-1; no definite D call. CDR1 is LNHDA and CDR2 is SQIVND in the germline V gene (reference sequence). This CDR3 is 13 amino acids long. V was shortened by 5 bases and J by 4 bases, with 11 bases between the two germline ends. The CDR3 DNA reads as TGTGCCAGTAGTGCCTCCTCGGGCACTGAAGCTTTCTTT. Translation gives CASSASSGTEAFF.

The chain employs TRBV9 and TRBJ1-5, with TRBD1 identical over 8 bases. Germline CDR1 reads SGDLS; CDR2 reads YYNGEE. V shed 0 bases, J shed 4 bases, and the junction held 3 bases outside the gene matches. The CDR3 totals 15 residues. The CDR3 is CASSVDGTGNQPQHF. CDR3 coding DNA: TGTGCCAGCAGCGTAGACGGGACAGGTAATCAGCCCCAGCATTTT.

The rearrangement joins TRBV7-2 to TRBJ2-7; D may be TRBD1 (6 bases). Trimming cost V 5 bases and J 4 bases, with 24 bases left between them. Germline V CDR1 and CDR2: SGHTA, FQGNSA. The CDR3 totals 17 residues. The CDR3 nucleotides are TGTGCCAGCAGCATACCCCCGGGTCTCGGGACAACATACGAGCAGTACTTC. It encodes CASSIPPGLGTTYEQYF.

The chain has TRBV11-2 and TRBJ1-1; 7 bases align to TRBD1. J gave up 1 base and V 6 bases, and 8 bases lay outside the gene matches. Germline assignment: CDR1 SGHAT and CDR2 FQNNGV. CDR3 length: 15 amino acids. CDR3 region: CASRSPGQRNTEAFF. The CDR3 DNA reads as TGTGCCAGCAGATCTCCGGGACAGAGGAACACTGAAGCTTTCTTT. Full variable domain (missing parts from reference TRBV11-2 and TRBJ1-1): EAGVAQSPRYKIIEKRQSVAFWCNPISGHATLYWYQQILGQGPKLLIQFQNNGVVDDSQLPKDRFSAERLKGVDSTLKIQPAKLEDSAVYLCASRSPGQRNTEAFFGQGTRLTVV.

The chain combines TRBV21-1 with TRBJ1-2; the table's D call, TRBD1, was not checked against the DNA. TRBV21-1 is shown as a pseudogene. This CDR3 has 18 residues. The CDR3 nucleotides read TGTGCCAGCAGCACCCCCGGGACAGGGCTCAGGGTATGGGGTCGCTACACCTTC. It translates to CASSTPGTGLRVWGRYTF.

The chain joins TRBV11-3 to TRBJ2-2, with 10 positions matching TRBD2. The V and J ends lost 5 bases and 5 bases, in that order; junction bases with no gene match: 2. The germline CDR1 and CDR2 sequences are SGHNT and YENEEA. The CDR3 is made up of 14 amino acids. The CDR3 sequence: CASSLAGVTGELFF. The CDR3 bases are TGTGCCAGCAGCCTAGCGGGGGTGACCGGGGAGCTGTTTTTT.

This chain joins TRBV27 and TRBJ1-3; a possible D gene is TRBD1 (5 bases). Germline CDR1 and CDR2: MNHEY and SMNVEV (reference sequence). This CDR3 is built from 17 residues. V lost 2 bases and J 1 base, leaving 15 bases between the germline ends. The CDR3 region is CASSLTYQGGSGNTIYF. DNA for the CDR3: TGTGCCAGCAGTTTAACTTACCAGGGAGGTTCTGGAAACACCATATATTTT.

This clone was counted once. The CDR3 region has the DNA TGTGCCTGGAGTTCCGGGAACTATGGCTACACCTTC. Protein sequence: CAWSSGNYGYTF. V and J are TRBV30 and TRBJ1-2; D gene uncertain. Between the trimmed V and J ends, which lost 2 bases and 2 bases, there was a span of 6 bases. CDR1 and CDR2 from the germline V gene are GTSNPN and SVGIG (reference sequence). This CDR3 contains 12 residues.

This clone was seen a few times. This chain joins TRBV7-9 and TRBJ1-6; 8 bases match TRBD1. CDR1 SEHNR and CDR2 FQNEAQ come from the germline V gene (reference sequence). The V segment lost 0 bases and the J segment 5 bases; nucleotides outside the gene matches: 6. The CDR3 runs 17 residues. This CDR3 is CASSLAGQGLDNSPLHF. The CDR3 region has the DNA TGTGCCAGCAGCTTAGCCGGACAGGGCCTCGATAATTCACCCCTCCACTTT.

This chain uses TRBV6-5 with TRBJ1-2; maybe TRBD1 (6 bases). Per the germline V gene, CDR1 is MNHEY and CDR2 is SVGAGI. Trimming took 5 bases from V and 2 from J, leaving 9 bases between them. The CDR3 length is 13 residues. Written as DNA, the CDR3 is TGTGCCAGCAGTGAAACAGGGAACTATGGCTACACCTTC. Protein sequence: CASSETGNYGYTF.

The DNA for the CDR3 is TGTGCCAGCAGAACAGACAGGGAGCGACCCTACGAGCAGTACTTC. This encodes CASRTDRERPYEQYF. The genes are TRBV6-6 and TRBJ2-7; 7 bases are shared with TRBD1. The germline V gene encodes CDR1 MNHNY and CDR2 SVGAGI (reference sequence). This CDR3 is built from 15 residues. V was clipped by 6 bases and J by 2 bases; unmatched bases: 10.

This clone was detected once. The chain combines TRBV7-8 with TRBJ1-1; D ambiguous. V was trimmed by 0 bases and J by 1 base, leaving 3 bases between them. Germline-derived CDR1 and CDR2 are SGHVS and FQNEAQ. This CDR3 is 13 amino acids long. The CDR3 DNA is TGTGCCAGCAGCTTAGCCAGGAACACTGAAGCTTTCTTT. This translates into CASSLARNTEAFF.

The chain employs TRBV30 and TRBJ1-4; 8 positions match TRBD1. V dropped 4 bases and J dropped 3; count of bases not matched to a gene: 7. Per the germline V gene, CDR1 is GTSNPN and CDR2 is SVGIG (reference sequence). This CDR3 region has 15 residues. The CDR3 DNA reads as TGTGCCTGGACTTCCGGGACAGGCTCTAATGAAAAACTGTTTTTT. Residues: CAWTSGTGSNEKLFF. Drawing the rest from reference TRBV30 and TRBJ1-4, the complete variable domain is SQTIHQWPATLVQPVGSPLSLECTVEGTSNPNLYWYRQAAGRGLQLLFYSVGIGQISSEVPQNLSASRPQDRQFILSSKKLLLSDSGFYLCAWTSGTGSNEKLFFGSGTQLSVL.